These 21 T cell receptor beta chains came from one sample sequenced in a study of blood T cell repertoires in COVID-19. Assay: immunoSEQ multiplex PCR; the TCRdb copy retains only in-frame clones and omits some. The sample lists about 350,000 clones; less than 90% were seen once. The sequencing input was PBMCs or T cells enriched from blood (not recorded which). The receptor source for this set is a woman aged 25-40 years who had recovered from COVID-19.

This clone showed up just once. The V gene is TRBV10-3, the J gene TRBJ2-7; TRBD2 aligns across 15 bases. Unmatched junction bases numbered 13, after V lost 3 bases and J lost 4 bases. Looked up from germline, CDR1 is ENHRY and CDR2 is SYGVKD. This CDR3 has 19 amino acids. CDR3 protein: CAISDSGLGLAGGPYEQYF. CDR3 nucleotide sequence: TGTGCCATCAGTGATTCAGGGTTAGGACTAGCGGGAGGGCCTTACGAGCAGTACTTC.

This chain uses TRBV7-2 with TRBJ1-1, with a weak D call TRBD1 (5 bases). The V and J ends lost 5 bases and 1 base respectively, with 11 bases between them. CDR3 length: 14 residues. The V gene's germline CDR1 is SGHTA and CDR2 FQGNSA. CDR3 sequence: CASSLDRWNTEAFF. The DNA of the CDR3 is TGTGCCAGCAGCCTCGACAGATGGAACACTGAAGCTTTCTTT.

This clone was detected a few times. The chain has TRBV5-1 and TRBJ2-7; possibly TRBD1 for D (6 bases). Germline V gene lookup returns CDR1 SGHRS and CDR2 YFSETQ. Trimming left V 0 bases short and J 0 bases short, with 16 bases between. CDR3 length: 17 residues. CDR3 protein: CASSLGWGRESSYEQYF. DNA for the CDR3: TGCGCCAGCAGCTTGGGATGGGGGCGAGAAAGCTCCTACGAGCAGTACTTC.

The chain combines TRBV4-2 with TRBJ2-2; 9 nucleotides match TRBD1. This CDR3 is built from 16 residues. Trimming cost V 0 bases and J 4 bases; bases outside gene matches: 3. Looked up from germline, CDR1 is LGHNA and CDR2 is YNFKEQ. The CDR3 DNA follows: TGTGCCAGCAGCCAAGAGGGACAGGGTGGCACCGGGGAGCTGTTTTTT. Translated: CASSQEGQGGTGELFF.

The chain couples TRBV15 to TRBJ1-5; tentatively, D is TRBD1 (5 bases). V was shortened by 0 bases and J by 1 base, with 7 bases between the two germline ends. The CDR3 is 15 amino acids. Germline CDR1 reads LNHNV; CDR2 reads YYDKDF (reference sequence). CDR3 bases: TGTGCCACCAGCAGAGATCAGGGAAGCAATCAGCCCCAGCATTTT. Residues: CATSRDQGSNQPQHF.

The rearrangement joins TRBV3-1 (or the pseudogene TRBV3-2) to TRBJ1-5, with D possibly TRBD1 on 6 matching bases. Germline-derived CDR1 and CDR2 are LGHDT and YNNKEL (reference sequence). The CDR3 covers 15 residues. The V end was cut by 0 bases, the J end by 6 bases, with 12 bases between. The CDR3 DNA is TGTGCCAGCAGCCAAGATCTCGGGGGGGCTCAGCCCCAGCATTTT. Amino acids: CASSQDLGGAQPQHF.

This clone was observed a handful of times. The rearrangement joins TRBV7-2 to TRBJ1-6; maybe TRBD1 (5 bases). There are 16 residues in the CDR3. Trimming pared 1 base from V and 6 bases from J, leaving 13 bases between. The V gene's germline CDR1 is SGHTA and CDR2 FQGNSA. The CDR3 DNA reads TGTGCCAGCAGCTTAGGTTTGGGGGGTATTAATTCACCCCTCCACTTT. Its translation is CASSLGLGGINSPLHF.

The gene calls are TRBV18 and TRBJ1-1; D is possibly TRBD1 (6 bases). Trimming left V 3 bases short and J 1 base short, with 12 bases between. The length of the CDR3 is 15 residues. Germline V gives CDR1 KGHSH, CDR2 LQKENI. The CDR3 reads CASSPTGGTNTEAFF. The CDR3 coding sequence is TGTGCCAGCTCACCGACAGGAGGAACGAACACTGAAGCTTTCTTT.

CDR3 protein: CASSLWRGEDTQYF. CDR3 coding DNA: TGTGCCAGCAGTTTATGGCGGGGGGAAGATACGCAGTATTTT. The chain employs TRBV27 and TRBJ2-3; 8 nucleotides match TRBD2. J was trimmed by 5 bases and V by 1 base; bases with no gene match: 2. The germline V gene encodes CDR1 MNHEY and CDR2 SMNVEV (reference sequence). CDR3 size: 14 residues.

This clone has only a few counts. CDR3 coding DNA: TGTGCCACCAGCCTGGCCTATGTCCCGGCGTCAGGACAAAACTATGGCTACACCTTC. This encodes CATSLAYVPASGQNYGYTF. The V gene is TRBV15, the J gene TRBJ1-2; the D gene is possibly TRBD1 (5 bases). The CDR3 spans 19 residues. Germline values: CDR1 LNHNV, CDR2 YYDKDF (reference sequence). Trimming removed 5 bases from V and 2 bases from J, with 27 bases in between.

The V and J genes are TRBV6-5 and TRBJ1-1, with D perhaps matching TRBD1 (5 bases). The CDR3 loop spans 13 amino acids. V lost 7 bases and J lost 3, with 12 bases in between. In germline, CDR1 is MNHEY, CDR2 SVGAGI. CDR3 protein: CASIRQTDTEAFF. The DNA for the CDR3 is TGTGCCAGCATAAGACAGACGGACACTGAAGCTTTCTTT.

This clone was picked up a small number of times. J is TRBJ1-5 and V is TRBV9; 10 nucleotides match TRBD1. CDR3 length equals 14 residues. Germline trimming cut 4 bases from V and 4 bases from J; bases unmatched to any gene: 2. Germline V gives CDR1 SGDLS, CDR2 YYNGEE. This CDR3 reads CASSPGQGNQPQHF. CDR3 coding DNA: TGTGCCAGCAGCCCGGGACAGGGGAATCAGCCCCAGCATTTT.

This sequence joins TRBV4-1 and TRBJ2-1; 12 bases map to TRBD2. Looked up from germline, CDR1 is MGHRA and CDR2 is YSYEKL. CDR3 length: 17 amino acids. Trimming at V came to 2 bases and at J to 7 bases, leaving 9 bases not matched to a gene. In DNA, the CDR3 is TGCGCCAGCAGCCAACATCCACTAGCGGGAGGCGGGAATGAGCAGTTCTTC. Residues: CASSQHPLAGGGNEQFF.

The CDR3 DNA sequence: TGTGCCAGCAGCCCCAAAAGGTTGGGCAGGGGAAAATCCTACGAGCAGTACTTC. Residues: CASSPKRLGRGKSYEQYF. The V call is TRBV9, the J call TRBJ2-7, with D possibly matching TRBD1 (6 bases). This CDR3 has 18 residues. V lost 4 bases to trimming and J lost 1 base, with 24 bases between them. Germline V gives CDR1 SGDLS, CDR2 YYNGEE.

This clone was counted only a few times. V usage is TRBV6-5 and J usage is TRBJ1-6, with a weak D call TRBD1 (5 bases). CDR1 and CDR2 from the germline V gene are MNHEY and SVGAGI. The germline V and J ends were trimmed by 9 bases and 2 bases, with 14 bases remaining between them. This CDR3 spans 15 amino acids. The CDR3 protein is CASNRGTAYNSPLHF. The CDR3 DNA is TGTGCCAGTAACCGGGGGACGGCCTATAATTCACCCCTCCACTTT.

The chain couples TRBV6-5 to TRBJ2-1; 9 bases are a match to TRBD2. The junction had 8 bases not matched to a gene; V was cut back by 2 bases and J by 9 bases. The CDR3 covers 15 residues. CDR1 and CDR2 (germline): MNHEY, SVGAGI. The CDR3: CASSYGTSSFGEQFF. The CDR3 DNA sequence: TGTGCCAGCAGTTACGGGACTAGCTCGTTTGGTGAGCAGTTCTTC.

This sequence joins TRBV18 and TRBJ1-1; D is perhaps TRBD1 (5 bases). The CDR3 spans 13 residues. Germline V gene sequence: CDR1 KGHSH, CDR2 LQKENI. Trimming took off 4 bases at V and 8 bases at J, with 14 bases between the two ends. CDR3 residues: CASSLIDRTEAFF. DNA of the CDR3: TGTGCCAGCTCACTTATCGATCGGACAGAAGCTTTCTTT. Drawing the rest from reference TRBV18 and TRBJ1-1, the complete variable domain is NAGVMQNPRHLVRRRGQEARLRCSPMKGHSHVYWYRQLPEEGLKFMVYLQKENIIDESGMPKERFSAEFPKEGPSILRIQQVVRGDSAAYFCASSLIDRTEAFFGQGTRLTVV.

The gene calls are TRBV12-3 or TRBV12-4 and TRBJ1-1; D not resolved. The CDR3 has 12 residues. The V end lost 7 bases, the J end lost 1 base, and 7 bases lay between the germline ends. The DNA for the CDR3 is TGTGCCAGCACCCACAGGAACACTGAAGCTTTCTTT. Protein product: CASTHRNTEAFF.

This chain connects TRBV6-6 to TRBJ1-4; TRBD1 agrees at 7 bases. The germline V gene encodes CDR1 MNHNY and CDR2 SVGAGI (reference sequence). The junction had 1 base not matched to a gene; V was cut back by 1 base and J by 5 bases. The CDR3 loop spans 14 amino acids. CDR3 nucleotides: TGTGCCAGCAGTTACTGGGGACAGAATGAAAAACTGTTTTTT. This codes for CASSYWGQNEKLFF.

This chain uses TRBV7-9 with TRBJ2-1; TRBD1 might be the D (6 bases). This CDR3 region has 16 residues. Trimming took 7 bases from V and 7 from J, leaving 23 bases between them. Per germline, CDR1 SEHNR and CDR2 FQNEAQ (reference sequence). The CDR3 reads CASNHLGVGAWNEQFF. The CDR3 DNA sequence: TGTGCCAGCAACCATCTTGGGGTGGGGGCTTGGAATGAGCAGTTCTTC.

The chain joins TRBV18 to TRBJ2-7; possibly TRBD2 for D (5 bases). The CDR3 covers 14 residues. Germline V lookup: CDR1 KGHSH, CDR2 LQKENI. V shed 3 bases and J shed 5 bases, with 14 bases lying between them. The CDR3 loop reads CASSPQWGADEQYF. The CDR3 nucleotides are TGTGCCAGCTCACCCCAATGGGGAGCGGACGAGCAGTACTTC.